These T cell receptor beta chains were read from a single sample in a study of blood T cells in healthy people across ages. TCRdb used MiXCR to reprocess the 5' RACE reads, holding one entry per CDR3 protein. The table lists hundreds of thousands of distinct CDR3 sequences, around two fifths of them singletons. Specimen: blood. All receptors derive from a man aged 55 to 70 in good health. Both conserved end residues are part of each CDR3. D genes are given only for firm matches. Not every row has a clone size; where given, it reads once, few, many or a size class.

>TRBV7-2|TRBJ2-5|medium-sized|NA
CASSFRRGEETQYF
TGTGCCAGCAGCTTTCGGCGGGGTGAAGAGACCCAGTACTTC
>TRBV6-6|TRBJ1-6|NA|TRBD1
CASSYRDREGNSPLHF
TGTGCCAGCAGTTACAGGGACAGGGAGGGGAATTCACCCCTCCACTTT
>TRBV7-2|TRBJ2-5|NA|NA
CASSLAGHETQYF
TGTGCCAGCAGCTTAGCGGGACACGAGACCCAGTACTTC
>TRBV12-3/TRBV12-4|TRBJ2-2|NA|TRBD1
CASRPAGGRTGELFF
TGTGCCAGCAGGCCTGCAGGGGGCCGGACCGGGGAGCTGTTTTTT
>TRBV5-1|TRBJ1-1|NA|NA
CASSTSGGYTEAFF
TGCGCCAGCAGCACCTCCGGGGGGTACACTGAAGCTTTCTTT
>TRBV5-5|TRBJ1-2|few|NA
CASSPWVESGGYTF
TGTGCCAGCAGCCCGTGGGTGGAAAGCGGCGGCTACACCTTC
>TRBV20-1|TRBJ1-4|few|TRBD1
CSVSTGPNEKLFF
TGCAGTGTCTCGACAGGGCCAAATGAAAAACTGTTTTTT
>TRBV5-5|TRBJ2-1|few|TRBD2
CASTLLILAGGINEQFF
TGTGCCAGCACCCTCCTGATACTAGCGGGGGGCATAAATGAGCAGTTCTTC
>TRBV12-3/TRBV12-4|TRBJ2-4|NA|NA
CASTSRDGDVEAKNIQYF
TGTGCCAGCACTTCGCGGGACGGGGACGTCGAAGCCAAAAACATTCAGTACTTC
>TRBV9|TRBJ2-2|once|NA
CASSVDQRHPFTGELFF
TGTGCCAGCAGCGTAGACCAGAGACATCCTTTCACCGGGGAGCTGTTTTTT
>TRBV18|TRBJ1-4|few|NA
CASSPAGGGGEKLFF
TGTGCCAGCTCCCCCGCTGGGGGGGGTGGTGAAAAACTGTTTTTT
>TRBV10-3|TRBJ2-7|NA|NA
CAIGVTEQYF
TGTGCCATCGGTGTTACCGAGCAGTACTTC
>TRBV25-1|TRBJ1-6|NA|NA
CASKKRGEYNSPLHF
TGTGCCAGCAAAAAGAGGGGCGAGTATAATTCACCCCTCCACTTT
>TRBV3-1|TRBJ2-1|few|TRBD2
CASSPQGLLAGNNEQFF
TGTGCCAGCAGCCCGCAAGGGTTGCTAGCGGGGAACAATGAGCAGTTCTTC
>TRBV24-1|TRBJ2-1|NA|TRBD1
CATSDTDRATGEQFF
TGTGCCACCAGTGATACGGACAGGGCAACGGGTGAGCAGTTCTTC
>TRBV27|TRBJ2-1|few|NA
CASIPVGRAASEQFF
TGTGCCAGCATCCCCGTTGGAAGGGCCGCCTCGGAGCAGTTCTTC
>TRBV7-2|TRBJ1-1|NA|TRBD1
CASSLAWDRVNTEAFF
TGTGCCAGCAGCTTAGCTTGGGACAGGGTAAACACTGAAGCTTTCTTT
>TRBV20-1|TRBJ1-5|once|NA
CSARARDESLWPQHF
TGCAGTGCTAGAGCCCGGGACGAGTCTCTCTGGCCCCAGCATTTT
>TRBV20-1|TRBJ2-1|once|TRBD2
CSARRGLAGGMNEQFF
TGCAGTGCTAGACGCGGACTAGCGGGGGGGATGAATGAGCAGTTCTTC
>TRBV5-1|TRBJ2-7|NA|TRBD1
CASSPRQGAHEQYF
TGCGCCAGCAGCCCGCGACAGGGTGCCCACGAGCAGTACTTC
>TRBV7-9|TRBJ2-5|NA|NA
CASSGLNQETQYF
TGTGCCAGCAGCGGGCTTAATCAAGAGACCCAGTACTTC
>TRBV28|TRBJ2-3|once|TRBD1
CASSGQGDGTDTQYF
TGTGCCAGCAGCGGACAGGGGGATGGCACAGATACGCAGTATTTT
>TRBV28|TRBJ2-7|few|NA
CASGRTYEQYF
TGTGCCAGCGGGAGGACCTACGAGCAGTACTTC
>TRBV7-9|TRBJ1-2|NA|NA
CASSPLEQFYGYTF
TGTGCCAGCAGCCCATTGGAGCAGTTCTATGGCTACACCTTC
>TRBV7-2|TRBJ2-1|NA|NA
CASSVTRQSSYNEQFF
TGTGCCAGCAGCGTTACCCGGCAGAGCTCCTACAATGAGCAGTTCTTC
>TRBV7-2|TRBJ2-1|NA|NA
CASSRATGPNEQFF
TGTGCCAGCAGCCGAGCGACAGGACCCAATGAGCAGTTCTTC
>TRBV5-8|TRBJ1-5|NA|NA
CASSPWGAAEPQHF
TGTGCCAGCAGCCCTTGGGGAGCTGCTGAGCCCCAGCATTTT
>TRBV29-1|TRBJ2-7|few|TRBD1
CSVRDSSSYEQYF
TGCAGCGTCCGGGACAGCTCCTCCTACGAGCAGTACTTC
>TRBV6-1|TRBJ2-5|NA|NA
CASGAGSQETQYF
TGTGCCAGCGGAGCCGGATCACAAGAGACCCAGTACTTC
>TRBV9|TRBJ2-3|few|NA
CASSARGTDTQYF
TGTGCCAGCAGCGCAAGGGGCACAGATACGCAGTATTTT
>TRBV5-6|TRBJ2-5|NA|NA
CASYKTVAGLETRYF
TGTGCCAGCTACAAAACTGTCGCGGGTCTCGAGACCCGGTACTTC
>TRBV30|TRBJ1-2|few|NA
CAWRFGTGTGYTF
TGTGCCTGGAGATTTGGCACCGGAACAGGCTACACCTTC
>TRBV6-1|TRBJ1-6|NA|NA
CASSEAGRLPHF
TGTGCCAGCAGTGAAGCGGGACGGCTTCCCCACTTT
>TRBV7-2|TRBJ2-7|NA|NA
CASSLNGGPYEQYF
TGTGCCAGCAGCTTAAACGGCGGACCCTACGAGCAGTACTTC
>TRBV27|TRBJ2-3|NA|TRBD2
CASSLRLAGGPADTQYF
TGTGCCAGCAGTCTACGACTAGCGGGGGGGCCAGCAGATACGCAGTATTTT
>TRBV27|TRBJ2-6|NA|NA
CASTSGQVGSGANVLTF
TGTGCCAGCACGTCGGGGCAGGTGGGTTCTGGGGCCAACGTCCTGACTTTC
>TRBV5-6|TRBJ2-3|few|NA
CASSFGTGTDTQYF
TGTGCCAGCAGTTTTGGGACTGGTACAGATACGCAGTATTTT